A single sample gave rise to the 30 T cell receptor beta chains below, sequenced in a study of blood T cell repertoires in COVID-19. The assay was immunoSEQ multiplex PCR, and TCRdb's table has in-frame clones only and misses some. The sample records some 400,000 clones, about 87% being singletons. Specimen: peripheral blood. These receptor sequences come from a human donor in a cohort sampled during active COVID-19.

The CDR3, as DNA: TGCGCCAGCAGCCAAGATGGAGGGCAGGGTGTCGGAGGTGAAAAACTGTTTTTT. Amino acid sequence: CASSQDGGQGVGGEKLFF. The V call is TRBV4-1, the J call TRBJ1-4, with a tentative D call TRBD1 (5 bases). Trimming removed 0 bases from V and 7 bases from J, with 21 bases in between. Germline CDR1 MGHRA, CDR2 YSYEKL. This CDR3 comprises 18 residues.

This chain joins TRBV30 and TRBJ2-5; TRBD1 matches 7 bases. Per germline, CDR1 GTSNPN and CDR2 SVGIG (reference sequence). The CDR3 covers 13 residues. V gave up 5 bases and J gave up 2 bases; unmatched junction bases: 5. The CDR3 sequence is CAWGVGQQETQYF. Here the CDR3 DNA reads TGTGCCTGGGGCGTGGGACAGCAAGAGACCCAGTACTTC.

The chain has TRBV7-2 and TRBJ2-2, with 9 bases lining up with TRBD2. The CDR3 loop spans 17 amino acids. Germline V gene data show CDR1 as SGHTA and CDR2 as FQGNSA. J gave up 6 bases and V 5 bases, and 13 bases lay outside the gene matches. In nucleotides, the CDR3 is TGTGCCAGCAGCCCCCTCGCGGGGGGGGCCTCCTCCGGGGAGCTGTTTTTT. Amino acids: CASSPLAGGASSGELFF.

The chain recombines TRBV3-1 (or the pseudogene TRBV3-2) with TRBJ2-3, with 9 bases fitting TRBD2. Trimming took 0 bases from V and 0 from J; bases not matched to a gene: 4. The V gene's germline CDR1 is LGHDT and CDR2 YNNKEL (reference sequence). CDR3 length: 17 residues. The CDR3 loop reads CASSQDHLAGSTDTQYF. The CDR3 bases are TGTGCCAGCAGCCAAGATCATCTAGCGGGGAGCACAGATACGCAGTATTTT.

J is TRBJ2-7 and V is TRBV7-3; weak D call: TRBD1 (7 bases). The CDR3 is 15 amino acids. Between the trimmed V and J ends, which lost 0 bases and 4 bases, there was a span of 13 bases. Germline assignment: CDR1 SGHTA and CDR2 FQGTGA. CDR3 sequence reads: CASSLTAGGRYEQYF. CDR3 DNA sequence: TGTGCCAGCAGCTTAACAGCAGGGGGGCGTTACGAGCAGTACTTC.

The V gene is TRBV9, the J gene TRBJ2-3; possibly TRBD1 for D (5 bases). The length of the CDR3 is 16 residues. Trimming left V 4 bases short and J 0 bases short, with 15 bases between. Germline CDR1 and CDR2: SGDLS and YYNGEE. The CDR3 coding sequence is TGTGCCAGCAGCCCAGAGACAGCCTCTAGCACAGATACGCAGTATTTT. This translates into CASSPETASSTDTQYF.

This clone was observed a handful of times. CDR3 residues: CASSEFLEQYF. DNA of the CDR3: TGTGCCAGCAGTGAATTTCTTGAGCAGTACTTC. V usage is TRBV2 and J usage is TRBJ2-7; D is undetermined. The length of the CDR3 is 11 residues. Trimming stripped 2 bases from V and 7 bases from J, with 6 bases between. Germline CDR1 reads SNHLY; CDR2 reads FYNNEI.

V and J are TRBV9 and TRBJ2-7; 8 nucleotides align to TRBD1. The V segment lost 4 bases and the J segment 2 bases; nucleotides outside the gene matches: 8. This CDR3 contains 15 residues. Per the germline V gene, CDR1 is SGDLS and CDR2 is YYNGEE. DNA for the CDR3: TGTGCCAGCAGCCCAGACAGGGGAAACCCCTACGAGCAGTACTTC. Its protein product is CASSPDRGNPYEQYF. The whole variable domain, filled in from reference TRBV9 and TRBJ2-7, reads DSGVTQTPKHLITATGQRVTLRCSPRSGDLSVYWYQQSLDQGLQFLIQYYNGEERAKGNILERFSAQQFPDLHSELNLSSLELGDSALYFCASSPDRGNPYEQYFGPGTRLTVT.

The rearrangement uses TRBV27 and TRBJ2-3; D is unresolved. Germline lookup yields CDR1 MNHEY and CDR2 SMNVEV (reference sequence). The CDR3 is 15 amino acids. Trimming cost V 4 bases and J 3 bases, with 14 bases left between them. This chain's CDR3 is CASSSRQRLTDTQYF. The CDR3 DNA reads as TGTGCCAGCAGTTCCCGACAAAGATTAACAGATACGCAGTATTTT.

The V and J genes are TRBV12-3 or TRBV12-4 and TRBJ2-3, with D tentatively TRBD2 (5 bases). Trimming stripped 5 bases from V and 6 bases from J, with 12 bases between. The CDR3 contains 13 residues. CDR3 bases: TGTGCCAGCAGTCCCGGGATAGGCGATACGCAGTATTTT. It yields the protein CASSPGIGDTQYF.

The V gene is TRBV11-2, the J gene TRBJ1-5; D might be TRBD1 (5 bases). Trimming took off 4 bases at V and 6 bases at J, with 16 bases between the two ends. There are 15 residues in the CDR3. The germline V gene has CDR1 SGHAT and CDR2 FQNNGV. The CDR3 DNA reads as TGTGCCAGCAGCTCAGCAGGGAGGGCCCCTCAGCCCCAGCATTTT. Encoded protein: CASSSAGRAPQPQHF.

The J gene is TRBJ2-5, the V gene TRBV21-1; TRBD1 reflects the table's D call only, with no check against the DNA. TRBV21-1 is shown as a pseudogene. This CDR3 is 14 amino acids long. CDR3 region: CASSIYSLQETQYF. CDR3 sequence (DNA): TGTGCCAGCAGCATATACAGCTTACAAGAGACCCAGTACTTC.

This chain uses TRBV28 with TRBJ2-7, with 10 bases aligning to TRBD2. The CDR3 loop spans 17 amino acids. Germline assignment: CDR1 MDHEN and CDR2 SYDVKM. Unmatched junction bases numbered 15, after V lost 3 bases and J lost 7 bases. In DNA form, the CDR3 reads TGTGCCAGCAGTTTCTCCCCCTCAGCGGGAGGGCCACGGGAGCAGTACTTC. Encoded protein: CASSFSPSAGGPREQYF.

In its sample, this clone was seen once. The V and J genes are TRBV11-2 and TRBJ2-3; D possibly corresponds to TRBD2 (5 bases). Germline values: CDR1 SGHAT, CDR2 FQNNGV. With 5 bases removed from V and 6 bases from J, the gap between germline ends came to 18 bases. CDR3 length: 15 amino acids. CDR3 residues: CASSPRTGLGDTQYF. DNA for the CDR3: TGTGCCAGCAGCCCCCGGACTGGACTGGGGGATACGCAGTATTTT.

The rearrangement joins TRBV11-2 to TRBJ2-5; D may be TRBD2 (6 bases). This CDR3 is 14 amino acids long. Germline lookup yields CDR1 SGHAT and CDR2 FQNNGV. Trimming pared 4 bases from V and 2 bases from J, leaving 11 bases between. Here the CDR3 reads CASSSRTTQETQYF. The CDR3 coding sequence is TGTGCCAGCAGCTCCCGGACTACGCAAGAGACCCAGTACTTC.

The rearrangement uses TRBV6-6 and TRBJ2-3, with TRBD2 matching 10 bases. CDR3 length: 15 residues. The germline V gene has CDR1 MNHNY and CDR2 SVGAGI (reference sequence). Unmatched junction bases numbered 9, after V lost 7 bases and J lost 5 bases. The CDR3 loop reads CASNEPGLAIDTQYF. The CDR3 region has the DNA TGTGCCAGCAACGAGCCGGGACTAGCGATAGATACGCAGTATTTT.

The chain has TRBV19 and TRBJ2-5; TRBD1 matches 7 bases. Germline-derived CDR1 and CDR2 are LNHDA and SQIVND (reference sequence). V gave up 5 bases and J gave up 2 bases; unmatched junction bases: 2. The CDR3 is 13 residues long. The CDR3 spells CASSPGQQETQYF. The CDR3 nucleotides are TGTGCCAGTAGTCCGGGACAGCAAGAGACCCAGTACTTC.

The CDR3 coding sequence is TGTGCCAGCAGCCAAGGATACGCGCAGGGGAGACGCCATGGCTACACCTTC. Encoded protein: CASSQGYAQGRRHGYTF. J is TRBJ1-2 and V is TRBV3-1 (or the pseudogene TRBV3-2); D perhaps matches TRBD1 (6 bases). The length of the CDR3 is 17 residues. Trimming removed 1 base at V and 6 bases at J, with 21 bases between. Per germline, CDR1 LGHDT and CDR2 YNNKEL (reference sequence).

This rearrangement joins TRBV2 to TRBJ2-5; maybe TRBD1 (7 bases). With 4 bases removed from V and 4 bases from J, the gap between germline ends came to 19 bases. Looked up from germline, CDR1 is SNHLY and CDR2 is FYNNEI. This CDR3 region has 16 residues. CDR3 coding DNA: TGTGCCAGCAGTGGGGGAGCAGGGGGGATTCGAGAGACCCAGTACTTC. This gives the protein CASSGGAGGIRETQYF.

V is TRBV7-9 and J is TRBJ1-1, with 8 nucleotides matching TRBD1. V was pared by 1 base and J by 10 bases, with 8 bases of the junction left unmatched. This CDR3 is built from 14 residues. Germline values: CDR1 SEHNR, CDR2 FQNEAQ (reference sequence). The CDR3 reads CASSLDLIQGGAFF. In nucleotides, the CDR3 is TGTGCCAGCAGCTTAGATCTCATACAGGGGGGAGCTTTCTTT.

V is TRBV5-6 and J is TRBJ2-1, with TRBD2 matching 9 bases. There are 15 residues in the CDR3. Looked up from germline, CDR1 is SGHDT and CDR2 is YYEEEE. The V gene end was trimmed by 4 bases and the J gene end by 1 base; junction bases not matched to a gene: 3. The CDR3 bases are TGTGCCAGCAGCCCCGGACTAGCGTCCTACAATGAGCAGTTCTTC. Translation: CASSPGLASYNEQFF.

This chain uses TRBV28 with TRBJ1-4; the match to TRBD1 covers 12 bases. Trimming cost V 5 bases and J 4 bases; bases outside gene matches: 2. From germline, CDR1 is MDHEN and CDR2 SYDVKM. The CDR3 runs 15 residues. This CDR3 reads CASSRDRGLNEKLFF. CDR3 coding DNA: TGTGCCAGCAGTCGGGACAGGGGGCTTAATGAAAAACTGTTTTTT.

V is TRBV25-1 and J is TRBJ2-3; the D is unclear. Germline V gene sequence: CDR1 MGHDK, CDR2 SYGVNS. Trimming took 4 bases from V and 10 from J, leaving 12 bases between them. The CDR3 length is 12 residues. Here the CDR3 reads CASSGSPLAQYF. The CDR3 DNA follows: TGTGCCAGCAGTGGCAGTCCCCTTGCGCAGTATTTT.

The chain employs TRBV5-1 and TRBJ2-1; 8 bases line up with TRBD2. V lost 5 bases to trimming and J lost 8 bases; unmatched junction nucleotides: 9. The CDR3 sequence is 14 residues long. Germline CDR1 SGHRS, CDR2 YFSETQ. The CDR3 loop reads CASRISGSGDEQFF. In DNA form, the CDR3 reads TGCGCCAGCAGAATCAGCGGGAGCGGGGATGAGCAGTTCTTC.

This chain joins TRBV29-1 and TRBJ2-7; 10 nucleotides line up with TRBD1. The CDR3 is 13 amino acids. The V and J ends lost 6 bases and 4 bases, in that order; junction bases with no gene match: 6. Germline lookup yields CDR1 SQVTM and CDR2 ANQGSEA. The CDR3 is CSVGTGEGYEQYF. The CDR3 nucleotides read TGCAGCGTCGGGACAGGGGAGGGTTACGAGCAGTACTTC.

This clone was observed a handful of times. V and J are TRBV28 and TRBJ2-1; D may be TRBD2 (6 bases). The germline V gene has CDR1 MDHEN and CDR2 SYDVKM. CDR3 size: 15 residues. V lost 9 bases, J lost 4 bases, and 19 bases lay in between. Here the CDR3 DNA reads TGTGCCAGTCGGGACTCCGGGGGAGTATACAATGAGCAGTTCTTC. It yields the protein CASRDSGGVYNEQFF.

This clone was found once. The rearrangement joins TRBV6-5 to TRBJ2-7; TRBD1 matches at 9 bases. The CDR3 has 13 amino acids. Looked up from germline, CDR1 is MNHEY and CDR2 is SVGAGI. Trimming at V came to 6 bases and at J to 2 bases, leaving 2 bases not matched to a gene. CDR3 residues: CASRQGATYEQYF. The CDR3 DNA reads as TGTGCCAGCAGACAGGGGGCAACCTACGAGCAGTACTTC.

The chain recombines TRBV7-6 with TRBJ2-4; 11 nucleotides line up with TRBD1. The CDR3 is 15 amino acids. Germline V CDR1 and CDR2: SGHVS, FNYEAQ. Trimming cost V 5 bases and J 8 bases; bases outside gene matches: 8. The CDR3 loop reads CASSPEDRGLDIQYF. DNA for the CDR3: TGTGCCAGCAGCCCAGAGGACAGGGGGCTCGACATTCAGTACTTC.

The chain couples TRBV3-1 (or the pseudogene TRBV3-2) to TRBJ2-5; D gene unclear. Trimming cost V 5 bases and J 5 bases, with 9 bases left between them. The germline CDR1 and CDR2 sequences are LGHDT and YNNKEL (reference sequence). This CDR3 contains 12 residues. CDR3 sequence reads: CASSASSETQYF. CDR3 bases: TGTGCCAGCAGCGCTAGTTCGGAGACCCAGTACTTC.

The chain uses TRBV5-1 and TRBJ2-1; the D gene is possibly TRBD2 (6 bases). V lost 7 bases and J lost 0, with 11 bases in between. Germline CDR1 SGHRS, CDR2 YFSETQ. The length of the CDR3 is 14 residues. The DNA of the CDR3 is TGCGCCAGCGGATGGGACTTCTCCTACAATGAGCAGTTCTTC. It yields the protein CASGWDFSYNEQFF. The full variable domain, with the rest looked up from reference TRBV5-1 and TRBJ2-1, is KAGVTQTPRYLIKTRGQQVTLSCSPISGHRSVSWYQQTPGQGLQFLFEYFSETQRNKGNFPGRFSGRQFSNSRSEMNVSTLELGDSALYLCASGWDFSYNEQFFGPGTRLTVL.